Below are 2 T cell receptor beta chains sequenced from a single sample in a study of graft-versus-host responses after intestinal transplantation (dated by TCRdb to about 2021). Interpreted using the paper, the time point label stands for: cells obtained before transplantation from donor or recipient. Library preparation used the immunoSEQ multiplex PCR assay. The immuneACCESS repertoire file appears here via TCRdb, limited to in-frame rearrangements. These files lack a portion of the clones; in checked studies, under half of the deficit traces to unresolved V genes, and the cause of the others is not known. Recorded for this sample are about 4,500 clones; about 29% of them occurred a single time. The top ten clonotypes cover around 8.3% of the sample. The material sequenced was alloreactive CD4+ T cells from a mixed lymphocyte reaction culture, taken before transplantation. The sample's cell subset or site label, in plain terms: CFSE-low proliferating T cells sorted from roughly 6-day pre-transplant mixed lymphocyte reaction (GvH or HvG direction). These receptors all stem from a human patient who was an organ donor for intestinal transplantation.

The gene calls are TRBV5-1 and TRBJ1-1; 9 positions match TRBD1. V was clipped by 0 bases and J by 3 bases; unmatched bases: 3. Germline CDR1 reads SGHRS; CDR2 reads YFSETQ. The CDR3 spans 15 residues. The CDR3 spells CASSLGWTGDTEAFF. CDR3 sequence (DNA): TGCGCCAGCAGCTTGGGGTGGACAGGGGACACTGAAGCTTTCTTT.

The CDR3 nucleotides are TGTGCCAGCAGCCGAGGTGTCGTTCAAGAGACCCAGTACTTC. Translating it yields CASSRGVVQETQYF. The chain links TRBV5-8 to TRBJ2-5; the D is unclear. V was pared by 4 bases and J by 2 bases, with 12 bases between. CDR3 length: 14 residues. Germline V gene lookup returns CDR1 SGHTS and CDR2 YDEGEE.